This T cell receptor (beta chain) was profiled in a study of blood T cell repertoires in COVID-19. Study-wide background: PBMCs, B-cell-depleted T cells, or T cells provided the cDNA or gDNA that made up the material.

Enrollment of patients from Seattle took place during active infection, with longitudinal follow-up. Profiling relied on immunoSEQ multiplex PCR, and the TCRdb table lists in-frame clones only, not all of them. This table has about 52,000 clones, about 81% appearing once. V was cut by 4 bases and J by 0 bases, with 10 bases left in between. The CDR3 is 15 amino acids. CDR1 is SNHLY, CDR2 FYNNEI, per germline. The TCR comes from a woman aged 80 or older with COVID-19, enrolled during active disease. This chain joins TRBV2 and TRBJ1-5; D remains ambiguous. Sequencing was done on a sample of peripheral blood. Here the CDR3 reads CASSVLLFSNQPQHF. CDR3 sequence (DNA): TGTGCCAGCAGTGTCTTACTGTTTAGCAATCAGCCCCAGCATTTT.